This entry is about one TCR beta chain. What it recognizes is unknown. The germline V gene encodes CDR1 MNHEY and CDR2 SVGEGT. This CDR3 has 20 amino acids. V shed 0 bases, J shed 2 bases, and the junction held 12 bases outside the gene matches. The data belong to a study of T-cell memory formation after mild COVID-19. In the study overall: There were largely donor-specific TCR clusters.

The study, taken as a whole, reports: There was a balanced CD4/CD8 profile in clones contracting day 15 to 85, and later expanders leaned CD4+.

5'RACE with constant-segment primers yielded barcoded, UMI-tagged TCR alpha and TCR beta cDNA libraries. TCRdb called the 5' RACE reads again in MiXCR, with one record for every CDR3 protein. Seen here are 560,000 or so distinct CDR3 sequences, approximately 15% observed once, and the top ten hold 8.1%. The receptor's source is an adult woman who had mild COVID-19 (a few samples of this study predate the infection). Cell type and time point are not known. The sequenced material came from PBMCs or a T cell subset sorted from them (not recorded which). The chain carries TRBV6-2 or TRBV6-3 and TRBJ2-6, with TRBD1 identical over 8 bases. CDR3 sequence reads: CASSYSVGRGLVAGANVLTF. In DNA form, the CDR3 reads TGTGCCAGCAGTTACTCGGTCGGCAGGGGGCTAGTAGCTGGGGCCAACGTCCTGACTTTC.